A selection of T cell receptor beta chains follows, all from one sample in a study of cytomegalovirus exposure and HLA in healthy donors. Using immunoSEQ multiplex PCR, the repertoire was profiled, and TCRdb retains in-frame clones only, with some absent. This table has more than 250,000 clones, about nine tenths appearing once. Sequenced: PBMCs. Receptors originate from a woman younger than 45 in good health and CMV-seropositive. Both conserved end residues are part of each CDR3. D genes are given only for firm matches. Not every row has a clone size; where given, it reads once, few, many or a size class.

j_gene | v_gene | d_gene | abundance | CDR3nt | CDR3aa
TRBJ2-7 | TRBV4-3 | - | - | TGCGCCAGCAGCCAAGAATCCCGGGCGGGCGAGCAGTACTTC | CASSQESRAGEQYF
TRBJ2-7 | TRBV6-8 | TRBD2 | - | TGTGCCAGCAGTTGGGGTCGGCGGGAGAGCCACGAGCAGTACTTC | CASSWGRRESHEQYF
TRBJ1-5 | TRBV30 | - | few | TGTGCCTGGAGTTCGGCGGGGGATAGCAATCAGCCCCAGCATTTT | CAWSSAGDSNQPQHF
TRBJ1-2 | TRBV18 | - | - | TGTGCCAGCTCACCCGAAGGGATCAGCAGTGGCTACACCTTC | CASSPEGISSGYTF
TRBJ1-2 | TRBV9 | - | - | TGTGCCAGCAACACTAACTATGGCTACACCTTC | CASNTNYGYTF
TRBJ1-1 | TRBV28 | - | - | TGTGCCAGCAGCCACGACACCTACACTGAAGCTTTCTTT | CASSHDTYTEAFF
TRBJ2-2 | TRBV4-3 | TRBD2 | - | TGCGCCAGCAGCCAAGACTGGGACGGGAGGGAACGGGAGCTGTTTTTT | CASSQDWDGRERELFF
TRBJ2-2 | TRBV4-1 | - | - | TGCGCCAGCAGCCAAGATCCACTGACCCCTTTGAACACCGGGGAGCTGTTTTTT | CASSQDPLTPLNTGELFF
TRBJ1-6 | TRBV4-3 | - | - | TGCGCCAGCAGCCTGGGGCCAAATTCACCCCTCCACTTT | CASSLGPNSPLHF
TRBJ2-3 | TRBV30 | - | - | TGTGCCTGGAGTAGGGTGAGCACAGATACGCAGTATTTT | CAWSRVSTDTQYF
TRBJ1-2 | TRBV4-3 | - | - | TGCGCCAGCAGCCAAGAAATCACTACTCCGGGTGGCTACACCTTC | CASSQEITTPGGYTF
TRBJ2-4 | TRBV7-2 | - | - | TGTGCCAGCAGCCAACGAGCGCTCTATCGGGACATTCAGTACTTC | CASSQRALYRDIQYF
TRBJ2-5 | TRBV9 | TRBD1 | once | TGTGCCAGCAGCGTATCCCCCGGACAGGGGAGTGAGACCCAGTACTTC | CASSVSPGQGSETQYF
TRBJ1-3 | TRBV27 | - | - | TGTGCCAGCAGTTTATCGGAGGGATCGACCATATATTTT | CASSLSEGSTIYF
TRBJ2-7 | TRBV30 | TRBD2 | few | TGTGCCTGGAGTGTACTAGCGGCCTCCTACGAGCAGTACTTC | CAWSVLAASYEQYF
TRBJ1-4 | TRBV6-5 | - | - | TGTGCCAGCAAAAACAGGGTATTTGCTGAAAAACTGTTTTTT | CASKNRVFAEKLFF
TRBJ2-5 | TRBV6-5 | - | - | TGTGCCAGCAGGATAGGGGAGACCCAGTACTTC | CASRIGETQYF
TRBJ2-2 | TRBV7-3 | TRBD1 | - | TGTGCCAGCAGCCAAGGACAGGGGGGTAAAGGGGAGCTGTTTTTT | CASSQGQGGKGELFF
TRBJ2-7 | TRBV28 | - | few | TGTGCCAGCACCTCGACCAGGGTAGTCGTCCCTTACGAGCAGTACTTC | CASTSTRVVVPYEQYF
TRBJ1-6 | TRBV18 | - | - | TGTGCCAGCTCACCCCTACAGTATAATTCACCCCTCCACTTT | CASSPLQYNSPLHF
TRBJ2-3 | TRBV13 | - | - | TGTGCCAGCAGCTCCTACGGGCTAGCGTCAGATACGCAGTATTTT | CASSSYGLASDTQYF
TRBJ2-6 | TRBV27 | - | - | TGTGCCAGCAGTTCTCCAGGATCCGGGGCCAACGTCCTGACTTTC | CASSSPGSGANVLTF
TRBJ1-3 | TRBV29-1 | - | - | TGCAGCGTTGAAGATCTCTATGGGGAACCCGGAAACACCATATATTTT | CSVEDLYGEPGNTIYF